These 28 T cell receptor beta chains were all obtained from the same sample, sequenced in a study of T-cell memory formation after mild COVID-19. MiXCR, run by TCRdb on the 5' RACE reads, gives a single entry per CDR3 protein. Seen here are 400,000 or so distinct CDR3 sequences, 20% observed once, and the top ten hold 8.4%. The sample consisted of PBMCs or a T cell subset sorted from them (not recorded which). Receptor source: an adult woman who had mild COVID-19 (a few samples of this study predate the infection). Cell type and time point are not known.

Only a few counts were recorded for this clonotype. The chain carries TRBV5-5 and TRBJ1-2, with 9 positions matching TRBD1. This CDR3 spans 15 amino acids. Germline CDR1 SGHKS, CDR2 YYEKEE (reference sequence). V dropped 2 bases and J dropped 2; count of bases not matched to a gene: 4. As DNA, the CDR3 is TGTGCCAGCAGCTTCGGGACAGGGATCAACTATGGCTACACCTTC. This sequence encodes CASSFGTGINYGYTF.

This clonotype was counted only a few times. V is TRBV7-3 and J is TRBJ2-5; perhaps TRBD1 as D (6 bases). Trimming pared 2 bases from V and 5 bases from J, leaving 12 bases between. The CDR3 covers 14 residues. Germline lookup yields CDR1 SGHTA and CDR2 FQGTGA. CDR3 sequence: CASSLSGDTETQYF. DNA for the CDR3: TGTGCCAGCAGCTTATCAGGGGACACGGAGACCCAGTACTTC.

There are a few counts of this clonotype. CDR3 bases: TGTGCCAGCAGTTTGTTAGGGTTAGCGGGATTTGAGACCCAGTACTTC. This codes for CASSLLGLAGFETQYF. V is TRBV12-3 or TRBV12-4 and J is TRBJ2-5, with 8 bases fitting TRBD2. J gave up 5 bases and V 3 bases, and 11 bases lay outside the gene matches. This CDR3 has 16 amino acids.

The rearrangement joins TRBV6-2 or TRBV6-3 to TRBJ2-7; the match to TRBD2 covers 7 bases. Per germline, CDR1 MNHEY and CDR2 SVGEGT. Trimming took 2 bases from V and 3 from J; bases not matched to a gene: 7. The CDR3 totals 15 residues. The CDR3 nucleotides are TGTGCCAGCAGTTACCCTGGGACTACCCACTACGAGCAGTACTTC. Amino acid sequence: CASSYPGTTHYEQYF.

There are a few counts of this clonotype. The V gene is TRBV11-2, the J gene TRBJ1-1; 9 positions match TRBD1. Germline values: CDR1 SGHAT, CDR2 FQNNGV. V shed 1 base, J shed 4 bases, and the junction held 7 bases outside the gene matches. The CDR3 sequence is 16 residues long. CDR3 DNA sequence: TGTGCCAGCAGCTTAGGATGGGACAGGGCGAGCACTGAAGCTTTCTTT. Encoded protein: CASSLGWDRASTEAFF.

This chain links TRBV7-2 with TRBJ2-5, with a tentative D call TRBD1 (5 bases). CDR3 length: 12 amino acids. Germline CDR1 is SGHTA and CDR2 is FQGNSA. The V gene lost 5 bases and the J gene lost 5 bases, with 9 bases spanning the gap. CDR3 protein: CASSRPGETQYF. CDR3 DNA: TGTGCCAGCAGCCGGCCAGGGGAGACCCAGTACTTC.

The V gene is TRBV5-1, the J gene TRBJ2-1; 9 bases are shared with TRBD2. This CDR3 has 16 residues. CDR1 and CDR2 from the germline V gene are SGHRS and YFSETQ. V shed 4 bases and J 7 bases; nucleotides not matched to a gene: 12. CDR3 protein: CASSTSGRGGRNEQFF. The CDR3 DNA reads as TGCGCCAGCAGCACCTCTGGGCGGGGGGGCCGTAATGAGCAGTTCTTC.

This chain links TRBV13 with TRBJ2-5, with 7 bases lining up with TRBD2. The CDR3 covers 15 residues. V gave up 4 bases and J gave up 3 bases; unmatched junction bases: 8. Germline CDR1 PRHDT, CDR2 FYEKMQ (reference sequence). The CDR3 region has the DNA TGTGCCAGCAGCTCCGAGGGGACTAACAAAGAGACCCAGTACTTC. Encoded protein: CASSSEGTNKETQYF.

This clonotype has a handful of counts. The V gene is TRBV27, the J gene TRBJ2-3, with 7 bases that match TRBD2. CDR1 and CDR2 (germline): MNHEY, SMNVEV (reference sequence). The V gene end was trimmed by 6 bases and the J gene end by 6 bases; junction bases not matched to a gene: 12. CDR3 length: 15 residues. CDR3 in amino acids: CASSPGTTRRDTQYF. For the CDR3, the DNA is TGTGCCAGCAGCCCCGGGACTACCCGGAGGGATACGCAGTATTTT.

V and J are TRBV29-1 and TRBJ2-3; a possible D gene is TRBD2 (6 bases). The CDR3 has 16 amino acids. Trimming cost V 0 bases and J 4 bases, with 17 bases left between them. Per germline, CDR1 SQVTM and CDR2 ANQGSEA. The CDR3 DNA reads TGCAGCGTTGAAGACCGGGGGAGTTGGGCGGCAGATACGCAGTATTTT. Translation gives CSVEDRGSWAADTQYF.

This clonotype has a single count. This chain links TRBV18 with TRBJ2-2; possible D gene TRBD2, 6 bases. V lost 6 bases and J lost 0, with 11 bases in between. From germline, CDR1 is KGHSH and CDR2 LQKENI. The CDR3 totals 15 residues. The CDR3 loop reads CASSGLLANTGELFF. The CDR3 bases are TGTGCCAGCTCCGGACTACTCGCGAACACCGGGGAGCTGTTTTTT.

This clonotype was seen more than once but under ten times. The chain uses TRBV6-5 and TRBJ2-3; D is possibly TRBD2 (7 bases). The CDR3 length is 15 residues. Trimming stripped 2 bases from V and 4 bases from J, with 13 bases between. Germline CDR1 and CDR2: MNHEY and SVGAGI. CDR3 nucleotide sequence: TGTGCCAGCAGTTACGAGGGGGGGACGGCAGATACGCAGTATTTT. It yields the protein CASSYEGGTADTQYF.

This clonotype was seen a handful of times. The chain couples TRBV7-2 to TRBJ1-2; TRBD1 might be the D (5 bases). CDR3 length equals 17 residues. Looked up from germline, CDR1 is SGHTA and CDR2 is FQGNSA. V lost 1 base, J lost 2 bases, and 17 bases lay in between. CDR3 coding DNA: TGTGCCAGCAGCTTAGAAGGGACGACCCGATCGAACTATGGCTACACCTTC. Its protein product is CASSLEGTTRSNYGYTF.

This clonotype has only a few counts. The rearrangement joins TRBV10-3 to TRBJ2-1; 10 bases map to TRBD2. V was pared by 6 bases and J by 4 bases, with 12 bases of the junction left unmatched. CDR1 and CDR2 (germline): ENHRY, SYGVKD. The CDR3 runs to 17 residues. The CDR3: CAISQTPIAGGYNEQFF. CDR3 in DNA: TGTGCCATCAGCCAAACGCCTATAGCGGGAGGTTACAATGAGCAGTTCTTC.

The table lists this clonotype with a few counts. The chain links TRBV19 to TRBJ1-5; 8 nucleotides line up with TRBD1. This CDR3 has 17 residues. Germline V lookup: CDR1 LNHDA, CDR2 SQIVND (reference sequence). The ends lost 7 bases at V and 1 base at J; junction bases unmatched: 12. CDR3 nucleotide sequence: TGTGCCAGTAATGGACAGGGAGGGGACCAAAGCAATCAGCCCCAGCATTTT. Protein: CASNGQGGDQSNQPQHF.

The gene calls are TRBV24-1 and TRBJ1-2, with 10 bases identical to TRBD1. The CDR3 runs 18 residues. Germline V gene sequence: CDR1 KGHDR, CDR2 SFDVKD. The junction had 8 bases not matched to a gene; V was cut back by 2 bases and J by 0 bases. CDR3 sequence reads: CATSDSRQGAGSNYGYTF. The CDR3 DNA is TGTGCCACCAGTGATTCCAGACAGGGGGCCGGATCTAACTATGGCTACACCTTC.

As for this clonotype: The limits of the CDR3 on the DNA are not certain, so only TCRdb's listed CDR3 is given. This sequence joins TRBV18 and TRBJ2-2. The germline gives CDR1 KGHSH, CDR2 LQKENI. With termini counted, the CDR3 has 14 amino acids. The CDR3 sequence is CASSLTSAPGSCFF.

V and J are TRBV6-1 and TRBJ1-2, with TRBD1 matching 7 bases. This CDR3 has 14 residues. The V and J ends lost 7 bases and 3 bases, in that order; junction bases with no gene match: 8. Per the germline V gene, CDR1 is MNHNS and CDR2 is SASEGT. CDR3 DNA: TGTGCCAGCATTCGCCGGGACAGCTACTATGGCTACACCTTC. It codes for CASIRRDSYYGYTF.

This clonotype has only a few counts. The chain is built from TRBV3-1 and TRBJ2-4; 8 bases are shared with TRBD2. The CDR3 loop spans 17 amino acids. Per germline, CDR1 LGHDT and CDR2 YNNKEL (reference sequence). V trimming: 0 bases; J trimming: 6 bases; junction bases outside the gene matches: 10. This CDR3 is CASSQDPREGRTNIQYF. In nucleotides, the CDR3 is TGTGCCAGCAGCCAAGATCCCCGGGAGGGGAGGACAAACATTCAGTACTTC.

The chain has TRBV29-1 and TRBJ2-1; D uncertain. The CDR3 loop spans 12 amino acids. Germline V gene data show CDR1 as SQVTM and CDR2 as ANQGSEA. Trimming took 7 bases from V and 6 from J, leaving 13 bases between them. CDR3 DNA sequence: TGCAGCGGCGAGCCCCGTGGCAATGAGCAGTTCTTC. It yields the protein CSGEPRGNEQFF.

The chain carries TRBV7-9 and TRBJ2-3; no clear D. The length of the CDR3 is 12 residues. Per the germline V gene, CDR1 is SEHNR and CDR2 is FQNEAQ (reference sequence). V was clipped by 5 bases and J by 5 bases, with 8 bases between them. As DNA, the CDR3 is TGTGCCAGCAGCGCAACCAGAGATACGCAGTATTTT. This encodes CASSATRDTQYF.

The chain employs TRBV2 and TRBJ1-4; possible D gene TRBD1, 5 bases. CDR3 length: 14 residues. Germline V lookup: CDR1 SNHLY, CDR2 FYNNEI. Trimming took 5 bases from V and 5 from J, leaving 12 bases between them. This chain's CDR3 is CASSRAGGNEKLFF. The CDR3 DNA sequence: TGTGCCAGCAGTCGGGCCGGGGGAAATGAAAAACTGTTTTTT.

This chain uses TRBV7-6 with TRBJ2-3, with 13 positions matching TRBD2. V gave up 1 base and J gave up 1 base; unmatched junction bases: 5. This CDR3 contains 18 residues. Per germline, CDR1 SGHVS and CDR2 FNYEAQ. CDR3 DNA sequence: TGTGCCAGCAGCTTAGGGGGACTAGCGGGATCGGGCACAGATACGCAGTATTTT. This translates into CASSLGGLAGSGTDTQYF.

Ten or more counts support this clonotype. The chain joins TRBV20-1 to TRBJ2-6, with 10 positions matching TRBD1. With 5 bases clipped from V and 3 bases from J, the junction kept 7 bases outside the gene matches. Per the germline V gene, CDR1 is DFQATT and CDR2 is SNEGSKA (reference sequence). The CDR3 sequence is 16 residues long. CDR3 nucleotide sequence: TGCAGTGCTTCCAGACAGGGGGCAGATGGGGCCAACGTCCTGACTTTC. Protein product: CSASRQGADGANVLTF.

This clonotype came up many times. CDR3 sequence: CASTRPGQGYTEAFF. Written as DNA, the CDR3 is TGTGCCAGCACCAGACCGGGACAGGGTTACACTGAAGCTTTCTTT. The V and J genes are TRBV12-3 or TRBV12-4 and TRBJ1-1; 9 positions match TRBD1. The CDR3 runs 15 residues. V gave up 7 bases and J gave up 3 bases; unmatched junction bases: 9.

This chain links TRBV7-2 with TRBJ2-1, with a weak D call TRBD2 (7 bases). Trimming left V 5 bases short and J 2 bases short, with 13 bases between. Germline values: CDR1 SGHTA, CDR2 FQGNSA. CDR3 length: 15 residues. CDR3 coding DNA: TGTGCCAGCAGCCCCCAGGGGACTACCTACAATGAGCAGTTCTTC. This codes for CASSPQGTTYNEQFF.

CDR3 loop: CSARIQGSGGPWDEQFF. DNA for the CDR3: TGCAGTGCTAGAATTCAGGGTAGCGGGGGCCCCTGGGATGAGCAGTTCTTC. V usage is TRBV20-1 and J usage is TRBJ2-1, with 9 positions matching TRBD2. The CDR3 contains 17 residues. Per germline, CDR1 DFQATT and CDR2 SNEGSKA (reference sequence). Trimming at V came to 2 bases and at J to 8 bases, leaving 16 bases not matched to a gene.

This clonotype appeared many times. The V and J genes are TRBV5-1 and TRBJ2-5; tentatively, D is TRBD1 or TRBD2 (5 bases each). The CDR3 sequence is 14 residues long. In germline, CDR1 is SGHRS, CDR2 YFSETQ. V shed 1 base and J shed 5 bases, with 12 bases lying between them. The CDR3 DNA reads TGCGCCAGCAGCTTGTGGCTAGCAGGGGAGACCCAGTACTTC. Protein sequence: CASSLWLAGETQYF.